The source of this T cell receptor (beta chain) is a study of shared clonotypes between healthy human individuals. About the study: A couple of women and a few men aged 18 to 49 made up the donors.

This clone was seen just once. Its antigen is not identified. The CDR3 is made up of 14 amino acids. Germline lookup yields CDR1 LNHDA and CDR2 SQIVND (reference sequence). Trimming removed 8 bases from V and 1 base from J, with 11 bases in between. The study, taken as a whole, reports: The expectation was that sequencing depth would affect clonotype sharing among donors.

Genomic DNA belonging to each subset was distributed in equal measure over several immunoSEQ plates. TCRdb's table, derived via immunoSEQ multiplex PCR, lists solely in-frame clones and lacks some. The sample yields over a million clones, roughly 96% seen once. Donors were healthy HIV-negative adults without recently reported acute infections or vaccinations. The clonotype was recovered from a young man in good health. The J gene is TRBJ2-2, the V gene TRBV19; D is perhaps TRBD1 (6 bases). Input material: naive CD4+ T cells sorted from blood. Described subset: CD45RA+ positively selected. DNA for the CDR3: TGTGCCAGTTGGGACAAGCAGAACACCGGGGAGCTGTTTTTT. It translates to CASWDKQNTGELFF.